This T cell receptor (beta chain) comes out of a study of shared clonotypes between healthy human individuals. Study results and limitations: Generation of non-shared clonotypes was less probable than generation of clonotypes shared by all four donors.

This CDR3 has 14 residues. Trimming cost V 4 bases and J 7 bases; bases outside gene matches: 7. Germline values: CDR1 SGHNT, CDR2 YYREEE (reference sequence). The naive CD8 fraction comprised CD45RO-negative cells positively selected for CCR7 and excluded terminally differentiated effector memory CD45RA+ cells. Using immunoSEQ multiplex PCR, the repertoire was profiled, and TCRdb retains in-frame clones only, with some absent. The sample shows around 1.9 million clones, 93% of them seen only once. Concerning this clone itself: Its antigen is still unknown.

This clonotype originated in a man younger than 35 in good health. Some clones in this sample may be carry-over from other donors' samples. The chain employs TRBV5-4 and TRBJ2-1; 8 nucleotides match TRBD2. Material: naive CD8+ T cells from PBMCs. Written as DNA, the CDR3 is TGTGCCAGCAGCGCCCGACTAGCGTATAATGAGCAGTTCTTC. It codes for CASSARLAYNEQFF.